This is a list of T cell receptor beta chains from one sample in a study of CD8+CD57+ T cells in acquired aplastic anemia. TCRdb redid the calling of the reads with MiXCR, one entry per CDR3 protein. The repertoire consists of about 220,000 distinct CDR3 sequences, with roughly half occurring once and the leading ten covering approximately 7.8%. Sequencing input: sorted CD4+, CD8+, or CD8+CD57+ T cells (not recorded which) from PBMCs. All receptors derive from a human donor with aplastic anemia. Each CDR3 is given with its conserved first and last residue. The D gene is left open where the match is weak. Rows may omit the clone size; those that give it use once, few, many or a size class.

size: many
length: 12
V: TRBV6-5
D: -
J: TRBJ1-2
CDR3: CASSTGTDGYTF
DNA: TGTGCCAGCAGCACAGGGACTGATGGCTACACCTTC

size: many
length: 14
V: TRBV7-9
D: -
J: TRBJ2-3
CDR3: CASRGGGFTDTQYF
DNA: TGTGCCAGCAGGGGGGGCGGATTCACAGATACGCAGTATTTT

size: -
length: 16
V: TRBV7-7
D: TRBD2
J: TRBJ2-1
CDR3: CASETSGKSSYNEQFF
DNA: TGTGCTAGCGAGACTAGCGGGAAGAGCTCCTACAATGAGCAGTTCTTC

size: -
length: 16
V: TRBV3-1
D: TRBD1
J: TRBJ1-3
CDR3: CASSQAITGVGNTIYF
DNA: TGTGCCAGCAGCCAAGCGATCACAGGGGTTGGAAACACCATATATTTT

size: -
length: 14
V: TRBV7-8
D: TRBD1
J: TRBJ1-2
CDR3: CASSWDRGDNGYTF
DNA: TGTGCCAGCAGCTGGGACAGGGGTGACAATGGCTACACCTTC

size: many
length: 13
V: TRBV7-9
D: -
J: TRBJ2-5
CDR3: CASSMGAGETQYF
DNA: TGTGCCAGCAGCATGGGGGCCGGAGAGACCCAGTACTTC

size: -
length: 14
V: TRBV19
D: -
J: TRBJ2-3
CDR3: CASSKGGGADTQYF
DNA: TGTGCCAGTAGTAAGGGGGGGGGGGCAGATACGCAGTATTTT

size: many
length: 14
V: TRBV4-3
D: TRBD1
J: TRBJ1-5
CDR3: CASSQATGDQPQHF
DNA: TGCGCCAGCAGCCAAGCCACAGGGGATCAGCCCCAGCATTTT

size: -
length: 15
V: TRBV19
D: TRBD1
J: TRBJ1-4
CDR3: CASSPGQGINEKLFF
DNA: TGTGCCAGTAGCCCCGGACAGGGGATAAATGAAAAACTGTTTTTT

size: many
length: 15
V: TRBV12-3/TRBV12-4
D: -
J: TRBJ1-1
CDR3: CASSPLTPLNTEAFF
DNA: TGTGCCAGCAGTCCTCTGACACCTCTTAACACTGAAGCTTTCTTT

size: many
length: 14
V: TRBV12-3/TRBV12-4
D: -
J: TRBJ1-4
CDR3: CASSERTVNEKLFF
DNA: TGTGCCAGCAGTGAAAGGACAGTTAATGAAAAACTGTTTTTT

size: once
length: 13
V: TRBV10-3
D: -
J: TRBJ2-1
CDR3: CAISELGENEQFF
DNA: TGTGCCATCAGTGAGTTAGGAGAGAATGAGCAGTTCTTC

size: few
length: 14
V: TRBV20-1
D: TRBD1
J: TRBJ2-7
CDR3: CSARDDRGSYEQYF
DNA: TGCAGTGCTAGAGATGACAGGGGATCCTACGAGCAGTACTTC

size: medium-sized
length: 15
V: TRBV6-4
D: TRBD2
J: TRBJ2-1
CDR3: CASSVTSGGNNEQFF
DNA: TGTGCCAGCAGTGTGACTAGCGGGGGTAATAATGAGCAGTTCTTC

size: few
length: 16
V: TRBV28
D: -
J: TRBJ1-1
CDR3: CATIAGMRMVNTEAFF
DNA: TGTGCCACCATCGCAGGGATGAGGATGGTGAACACTGAAGCTTTCTTT

size: few
length: 16
V: TRBV11-2
D: -
J: TRBJ2-3
CDR3: CASSAFDLGMPDTQYF
DNA: TGTGCCAGCAGCGCATTCGACCTCGGAATGCCAGATACGCAGTATTTT

size: -
length: 16
V: TRBV2
D: TRBD1
J: TRBJ2-7
CDR3: CASSSLGTGSSYEQYF
DNA: TGTGCCAGCAGTTCCCTCGGGACAGGGAGCTCCTACGAGCAGTACTTC

size: -
length: 19
V: TRBV15
D: TRBD2
J: TRBJ2-3
CDR3: CATSRERAGRGGETDTQYF
DNA: TGTGCCACCAGCAGAGAACGTGCAGGGAGGGGTGGAGAGACCGATACGCAGTATTTT

size: few
length: 13
V: TRBV27
D: -
J: TRBJ1-1
CDR3: CASSFGTSTEAFF
DNA: TGTGCCAGCAGTTTTGGCACCTCAACTGAAGCTTTCTTT

size: many
length: 13
V: TRBV20-1
D: TRBD1
J: TRBJ1-2
CDR3: CSATGQGILGYTF
DNA: TGCAGTGCTACCGGACAGGGGATCTTGGGCTACACCTTC

size: -
length: 15
V: TRBV5-1
D: TRBD1
J: TRBJ1-5
CDR3: CASSLGQGAYQPQHF
DNA: TGCGCCAGCAGCTTGGGGCAGGGGGCCTATCAGCCCCAGCATTTT

size: -
length: 12
V: TRBV7-9
D: -
J: TRBJ1-5
CDR3: CASSLGKRTQHF
DNA: TGTGCCAGCAGCTTAGGGAAGCGGACCCAGCATTTT

size: many
length: 15
V: TRBV14
D: TRBD1
J: TRBJ1-2
CDR3: CASSQGTGVNYGYTF
DNA: TGTGCCAGCAGCCAAGGGACAGGGGTTAACTATGGCTACACCTTC

size: few
length: 15
V: TRBV24-1
D: TRBD1
J: TRBJ1-2
CDR3: CATSDRDSEYYGYTF
DNA: TGTGCCACCAGTGATCGGGACAGCGAGTACTATGGCTACACCTTC

size: few
length: 14
V: TRBV28
D: -
J: TRBJ1-3
CDR3: CASSLEVSGNTIYF
DNA: TGTGCCAGCAGTTTAGAGGTCTCTGGAAACACCATATATTTT

size: -
length: 11
V: TRBV25-1
D: -
J: TRBJ2-7
CDR3: CASRHAYEQYF
DNA: TGTGCCAGCCGACATGCCTACGAGCAGTACTTC

size: -
length: 15
V: TRBV19
D: -
J: TRBJ2-7
CDR3: CASSKAPGLLLEQYF
DNA: TGTGCCAGTAGTAAGGCCCCGGGACTGCTTTTGGAGCAGTACTTC

size: -
length: 14
V: TRBV29-1
D: -
J: TRBJ2-3
CDR3: CSVDSTTSTDTQYF
DNA: TGCAGCGTTGATTCGACGACAAGCACAGATACGCAGTATTTT

size: -
length: 13
V: TRBV15
D: -
J: TRBJ2-5
CDR3: CATSRDWRETQYF
DNA: TGTGCCACCAGCAGAGATTGGCGGGAGACCCAGTACTTC

size: -
length: 13
V: TRBV10-2
D: -
J: TRBJ1-1
CDR3: CASSRGENTEAFF
DNA: TGCGCCAGCAGCCGCGGCGAGAACACTGAAGCTTTCTTT

size: -
length: 15
V: TRBV7-9
D: TRBD2
J: TRBJ2-7
CDR3: CASSSRAGVTPEQYF
DNA: TGTGCCAGCAGCTCTAGGGCGGGGGTGACTCCGGAGCAGTACTTC

size: -
length: 15
V: TRBV27
D: TRBD1
J: TRBJ2-7
CDR3: CASKTTGASGYEQYF
DNA: TGTGCCAGCAAAACTACAGGGGCCTCCGGGTACGAGCAGTACTTC

size: many
length: 15
V: TRBV6-5
D: -
J: TRBJ1-3
CDR3: CASSYSGSTGNTIYF
DNA: TGTGCCAGCAGTTATTCGGGGAGCACTGGAAACACCATATATTTT

size: -
length: 13
V: TRBV20-1
D: TRBD1
J: TRBJ1-4
CDR3: CSAKDRVVGRLFF
DNA: TGCAGTGCTAAGGACAGGGTGGTGGGGAGACTGTTTTTT

size: -
length: 14
V: TRBV9
D: -
J: TRBJ1-2
CDR3: CASSLRVAGFGYTF
DNA: TGTGCCAGCAGCCTCCGGGTAGCGGGGTTTGGCTACACCTTC

size: -
length: 17
V: TRBV6-1
D: -
J: TRBJ1-1
CDR3: CASTLIDGDWRNTEAFF
DNA: TGTGCCAGCACCCTGATAGATGGAGACTGGAGGAACACTGAAGCTTTCTTT

size: -
length: 13
V: TRBV10-3
D: -
J: TRBJ2-1
CDR3: CAILGDDYNEQFF
DNA: TGTGCCATCCTCGGGGACGACTACAATGAGCAGTTCTTC

size: -
length: 12
V: TRBV19
D: -
J: TRBJ1-2
CDR3: CASTPDGYGYTF
DNA: TGTGCCAGTACCCCGGACGGGTATGGCTACACCTTC

size: many
length: 15
V: TRBV2
D: TRBD2
J: TRBJ2-1
CDR3: CASSRTSGSQHEQFF
DNA: TGTGCCAGCAGCAGAACTAGCGGGAGTCAGCATGAGCAGTTCTTC